A selection of T cell receptor beta chains follows, all from one sample in a study of post-analysis software for immune sequencing data. TCRdb re-analysed the PCR reads in MiXCR, keeping a single row per CDR3 protein. The sample records about 160,000 distinct CDR3 sequences, roughly 34% being singletons. The sequencing here drew on blood, taken after autologous hematopoietic stem cell transplantation. The origin of the receptors is a girl aged 10 to 17 with multiple sclerosis. Each CDR3 is given with its conserved first and last residue. D genes are given only for firm matches. Clone size appears in some rows only: once, few, many, or a class for an expanded clone.

CDR3aa,CDR3nt,abundance,v_gene,j_gene,d_gene
CASSGQGYGYTF,TGTGCCAGCAGTGGACAGGGTTATGGCTACACCTTC,-,TRBV28,TRBJ1-2,TRBD1
CASSAGQANNSPLHF,TGTGCCAGCAGTGCGGGACAGGCAAATAATTCACCCCTCCACTTT,few,TRBV2,TRBJ1-6,TRBD1
CANTQYQETQYF,TGTGCCAACACCCAGTACCAAGAGACCCAGTACTTC,few,TRBV6-6,TRBJ2-5,-
CASSPSQATSGFQETQYF,TGTGCCAGCAGCCCATCCCAGGCGACTAGCGGGTTCCAAGAGACCCAGTACTTC,-,TRBV7-9,TRBJ2-5,TRBD2
CSARDGLAGGETQYF,TGCAGTGCTAGAGATGGACTAGCGGGAGGGGAGACCCAGTACTTC,-,TRBV20-1,TRBJ2-5,TRBD2
CASSESREREANNEQFF,TGCGCCAGCAGTGAGTCGAGGGAGCGGGAGGCCAACAATGAGCAGTTCTTC,few,TRBV10-1,TRBJ2-1,TRBD2
CSAELWEHNEQYF,TGCAGTGCTGAGTTGTGGGAGCACAATGAGCAGTACTTC,-,TRBV20-1,TRBJ2-7,-
CSARGGGSRHGYTF,TGCAGTGCTAGAGGGGGGGGTAGCCGCCATGGCTACACCTTC,few,TRBV20-1,TRBJ1-2,-
CASSFGGNPSPQYF,TGTGCCAGCAGTTTCGGTGGGAACCCCAGTCCGCAGTATTTT,-,TRBV12-3/TRBV12-4,TRBJ2-3,-
CASSPGGESSYF,TGCGCCAGCAGCCCGGGAGGGGAATCTTCGTACTTC,-,TRBV5-1,TRBJ2-7,TRBD2
CSARGTGKETQYF,TGCAGTGCTAGAGGGACAGGAAAAGAGACCCAGTACTTC,-,TRBV20-1,TRBJ2-5,TRBD1
CASSFDGSGGRIYNEQFF,TGTGCCAGCAGCTTTGACGGGTCGGGCGGGAGAATTTACAATGAGCAGTTCTTC,-,TRBV11-1,TRBJ2-1,TRBD2
CSVVLRQGFAYF,TGCAGCGTTGTCCTCAGACAGGGTTTTGCGTATTTT,-,TRBV29-1,TRBJ2-3,TRBD1
CASSSRTARRFF,TGTGCCAGCAGTTCTCGGACGGCTCGACGGTTCTTC,-,TRBV27,TRBJ2-1,-
CSASRGDPYEQYF,TGCAGTGCTAGCAGGGGAGATCCCTACGAGCAGTACTTC,-,TRBV20-1,TRBJ2-7,-
CSATGTPYSGANVLTF,TGCAGTGCTACCGGGACACCGTACTCTGGGGCCAACGTCCTGACTTTC,few,TRBV20-1,TRBJ2-6,-
CASSQGPLVHEQFF,TGCGCCAGCAGCCAAGGTCCGTTAGTTCATGAGCAGTTCTTC,-,TRBV4-1,TRBJ2-1,-
CASSSRTADQPQHF,TGTGCCAGCAGCTCACGGACGGCAGATCAGCCCCAGCATTTT,-,TRBV6-1,TRBJ1-5,-
CASSLEAGGVSTDTQYF,TGTGCCAGCAGTTTAGAGGCGGGAGGGGTGTCGACAGATACGCAGTATTTT,-,TRBV12-3/TRBV12-4,TRBJ2-3,TRBD2
CASSKDMNTGELFF,TGCGCCAGCAGCAAGGACATGAACACCGGGGAGCTGTTTTTT,-,TRBV5-1,TRBJ2-2,-
CASITGTGAANYGYTF,TGTGCTAGCATAACCGGGACAGGGGCGGCTAACTATGGCTACACCTTC,-,TRBV7-7,TRBJ1-2,TRBD1
CSAVDRGKSPLHF,TGCAGTGCTGTGGACAGGGGGAAGTCACCCCTCCACTTT,-,TRBV20-1,TRBJ1-6,TRBD1
CASRGSQGTYEQYF,TGTGCCAGCAGGGGATCACAGGGGACGTACGAGCAGTACTTC,few,TRBV6-6,TRBJ2-7,TRBD1
CATSGAGVPYEQYF,TGTGCCACCAGTGGAGCGGGAGTCCCCTACGAGCAGTACTTC,many,TRBV24-1,TRBJ2-7,TRBD2
CASSLSFGSQETQFF,TGTGCCAGCAGCTTATCTTTCGGCTCTCAAGAGACCCAGTTCTTC,-,TRBV7-3,TRBJ2-1,-
CASSFGLANEQFF,TGTGCCAGCAGTTTTGGGCTAGCTAATGAGCAGTTCTTC,-,TRBV28,TRBJ2-1,-
CASRPLGDSYEQYF,TGTGCCAGCAGACCCCTGGGGGATTCCTACGAGCAGTACTTC,many,TRBV6-6,TRBJ2-7,-
CSVKDPSGRGISEQYF,TGCAGCGTTAAAGACCCCTCAGGCAGGGGAATATCCGAGCAGTACTTC,many,TRBV29-1,TRBJ2-7,-
CSARDLRIAGESSYEQYF,TGCAGTGCTAGAGATCTCCGGATAGCGGGAGAAAGCTCCTACGAGCAGTACTTC,few,TRBV20-1,TRBJ2-7,TRBD2
CASRPRQGGYNEQFF,TGTGCCAGCAGACCAAGACAGGGGGGCTACAATGAGCAGTTCTTC,many,TRBV12-3/TRBV12-4,TRBJ2-1,TRBD1
CASSAPGGYGYTF,TGTGCCAGCAGTGCCCCTGGAGGCTATGGCTACACCTTC,few,TRBV6-4,TRBJ1-2,-
CASSRGTGDNYGYTF,TGTGCCAGCAGCCGAGGGACAGGGGACAACTATGGCTACACCTTC,few,TRBV12-3/TRBV12-4,TRBJ1-2,TRBD1
CSADRAAADVGEQYF,TGCAGTGCTGACCGGGCGGCTGCCGATGTCGGCGAGCAGTACTTC,-,TRBV20-1,TRBJ2-7,-
CASSQARTQYF,TGTGCCAGCAGCCAGGCCCGTACGCAGTATTTT,-,TRBV6-5,TRBJ2-3,-
CASSSTSGVNEQFF,TGTGCCAGCAGTTCGACTAGCGGGGTCAATGAGCAGTTCTTC,few,TRBV12-3/TRBV12-4,TRBJ2-1,TRBD2
CASSSTRNEQFF,TGCGCCAGCAGCTCGACCAGGAATGAGCAGTTCTTC,-,TRBV5-1,TRBJ2-1,-
CSPKALTYEQYF,TGCAGTCCCAAGGCTCTAACCTACGAGCAGTACTTC,-,TRBV20-1,TRBJ2-7,-
CASSIRTDNYGYTF,TGTGCCAGTAGTATACGGACGGATAACTATGGCTACACCTTC,-,TRBV19,TRBJ1-2,-
CSVPLAGGRGGDTQYF,TGCAGTGTTCCCCTAGCGGGAGGCCGGGGGGGAGATACGCAGTATTTT,-,TRBV20-1,TRBJ2-3,TRBD2
CASSHRLAGLNTGELFF,TGCGCCAGCAGCCACAGACTAGCGGGATTGAACACCGGGGAGCTGTTTTTT,-,TRBV4-3,TRBJ2-2,TRBD2
CASSYRGSGEQYF,TGTGCCAGCAGTTATCGGGGTTCCGGCGAGCAGTACTTC,once,TRBV6-5,TRBJ2-7,-
CSVGVDEQFF,TGCAGCGTAGGGGTGGATGAGCAGTTCTTC,-,TRBV29-1,TRBJ2-1,-
CASAEGYEQYF,TGTGCCTCCGCCGAGGGATACGAGCAGTACTTC,-,TRBV6-2/TRBV6-3,TRBJ2-7,-
CASSYQVDSSYEQYF,TGTGCCAGCAGTTACCAGGTGGATAGCTCCTACGAGCAGTACTTC,few,TRBV6-2/TRBV6-3,TRBJ2-7,-
CASGGYNGYTF,TGTGCCAGCGGAGGATATAATGGCTACACCTTC,-,TRBV6-2/TRBV6-3,TRBJ1-2,-
CASSLDRLGQAHEQYF,TGTGCCAGCAGCTTAGACCGCCTGGGGCAGGCCCACGAGCAGTACTTC,-,TRBV11-2,TRBJ2-7,-
CASSPSGSEDYEQYF,TGTGCCAGCAGCCCTAGCGGGAGTGAAGACTACGAGCAGTACTTC,-,TRBV7-9,TRBJ2-7,TRBD2
CASSQDWGTGREQYF,TGTGCCAGCAGCCAAGATTGGGGGACAGGGCGCGAGCAGTACTTC,few,TRBV4-2,TRBJ2-7,TRBD1
CSAQPPGREGFYNEQFF,TGCAGTGCTCAACCCCCAGGGCGGGAGGGTTTTTACAATGAGCAGTTCTTC,few,TRBV20-1,TRBJ2-1,TRBD2
CASKFLAASYNEQFF,TGTGCCAGCAAGTTTTTGGCGGCCTCCTACAATGAGCAGTTCTTC,-,TRBV27,TRBJ2-1,-
CSARDPAGIYNEQFF,TGCAGTGCTAGAGATCCGGCGGGAATCTACAATGAGCAGTTCTTC,-,TRBV20-1,TRBJ2-1,-
CAWRGRGDQPQHF,TGTGCCTGGAGAGGCAGGGGGGATCAGCCCCAGCATTTT,few,TRBV30,TRBJ1-5,TRBD1
CASSSLRLGSHEQFF,TGTGCCAGCAGCTCCCTTCGGCTAGGTTCCCATGAGCAGTTCTTC,few,TRBV9,TRBJ2-1,-
CASRRTGGPYNEQFF,TGTGCCAGCAGGAGGACTGGCGGGCCTTACAATGAGCAGTTCTTC,few,TRBV28,TRBJ2-1,-
CASSLRSGDEQFF,TGTGCCAGCAGCTTACGGTCGGGCGATGAGCAGTTCTTC,many,TRBV6-5,TRBJ2-1,-
CASSLGDGGYTF,TGTGCCAGCAGTTTGGGGGACGGGGGCTACACCTTC,-,TRBV27,TRBJ1-2,-
CASSLMGLAYNEQFF,TGTGCCAGCAGTTTAATGGGACTAGCGTACAATGAGCAGTTCTTC,-,TRBV12-3/TRBV12-4,TRBJ2-1,TRBD2
CASSPRPGQNYEQYF,TGCGCCAGCAGCCCCCGACCGGGACAGAACTACGAGCAGTACTTC,-,TRBV5-1,TRBJ2-7,TRBD1
CASSMDDRETQYF,TGTGCCAGCAGTATGGACGATAGGGAGACCCAGTACTTC,few,TRBV2,TRBJ2-5,-